The clone carrying this TCR beta chain was detected a few times. This entry belongs to a study of T cell changes during pregnancy in multiple sclerosis. After removal of 6 bases from V and 4 bases from J, the junction contained 5 bases not matched to a gene. The V gene's germline CDR1 is SNHLY and CDR2 FYNNEI. The CDR3 spans 16 residues. Sequenced by immunoSEQ multiplex PCR; TCRdb stores in-frame clones only, minus some. The top ten clones hold 1.5% to 2% of a sample with about 110,000 clones, around 92% of them seen once. This receptor was identified in a female donor with multiple sclerosis, enrolled in a pregnancy study. The chain carries TRBV2 and TRBJ2-2, with TRBD2 matching 13 bases. The source material was peripheral blood, sampled after pregnancy. The CDR3 spells CASRKTSGRFTGELFF. CDR3 sequence (DNA): TGTGCCAGCAGAAAGACTAGCGGGAGGTTCACCGGGGAGCTGTTTTTT.